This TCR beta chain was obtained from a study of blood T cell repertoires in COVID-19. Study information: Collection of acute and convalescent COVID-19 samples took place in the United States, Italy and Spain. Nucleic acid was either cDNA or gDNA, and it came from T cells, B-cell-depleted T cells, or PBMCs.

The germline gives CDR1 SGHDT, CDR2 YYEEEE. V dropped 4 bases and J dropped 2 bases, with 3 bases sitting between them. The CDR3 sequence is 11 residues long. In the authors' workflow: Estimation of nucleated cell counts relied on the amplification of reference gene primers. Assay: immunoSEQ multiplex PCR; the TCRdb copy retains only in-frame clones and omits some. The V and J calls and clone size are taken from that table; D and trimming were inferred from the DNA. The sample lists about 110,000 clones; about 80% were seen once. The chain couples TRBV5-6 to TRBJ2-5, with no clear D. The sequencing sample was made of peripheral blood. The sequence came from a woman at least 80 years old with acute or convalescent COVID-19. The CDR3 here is CASSVQETQYF. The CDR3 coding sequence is TGTGCCAGCAGCGTACAAGAGACCCAGTACTTC.